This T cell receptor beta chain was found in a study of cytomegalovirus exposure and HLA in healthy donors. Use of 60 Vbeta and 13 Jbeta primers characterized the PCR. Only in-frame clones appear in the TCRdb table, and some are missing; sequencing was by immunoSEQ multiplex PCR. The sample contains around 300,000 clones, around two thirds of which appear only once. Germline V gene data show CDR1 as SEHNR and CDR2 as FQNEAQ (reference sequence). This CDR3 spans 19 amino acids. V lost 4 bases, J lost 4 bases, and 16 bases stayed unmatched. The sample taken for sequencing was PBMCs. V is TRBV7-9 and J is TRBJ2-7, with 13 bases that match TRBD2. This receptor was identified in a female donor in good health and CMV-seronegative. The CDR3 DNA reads TGTGCCAGCAGCTCGACAACTTATTTCCGGACTAGCGGGAGTTACGAGCAGTACTTC. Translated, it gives CASSSTTYFRTSGSYEQYF.